A selection of T cell receptor beta chains follows, all from one sample in a study of long-term antiretroviral therapy in people with HIV. Assay: immunoSEQ multiplex PCR; the TCRdb copy retains only in-frame clones and omits some. In the table there are more than 35,000 clones, about 95% of which are singletons. The sample consisted of unsorted PBMCs, taken 3.7 years after starting antiretroviral therapy. These receptors were taken from a woman between 50 and 59 years old with HIV. Both conserved end residues are part of each CDR3. Fields, in order: V gene, clone size, CDR3 protein. Where a row states a size, it is once, few, many or the class of an expanded clone; other rows omit it.

TRBV30	-	CAWRRGQGRETQYF
TRBV30	-	CAWKTGNQPQHF
TRBV4-3	-	CASSQEGLGREKLFF
TRBV2	-	CASSGGKGGRYEQYF
TRBV6-6	-	CASSTLRRSTEAFF
TRBV7-3	-	CASSDNTGELFF
TRBV6-5	once	CASSYSGVGAFF
TRBV19	-	CASRPGTDYNEQFF
TRBV15	-	CASCREYQETQYF
TRBV7-6	-	CASSEYQRGGGEQYF
TRBV7-2	-	CASSPRGGRNQPQHF
TRBV5-1	-	CASSLALREGTQYF
TRBV10-3	-	CAISRQGYQETQYF
TRBV5-1	-	CASSLGLPPNEKLFF
TRBV5-1	-	CASSLSPGGPGDTQYF
TRBV15	-	CATQGQLSNQPQHF
TRBV5-1	-	CASSSPLTGRGTGELFF
TRBV11-2	-	CASSLVDYEQYF
TRBV7-9	few	CASSLGRVNSPLHF
TRBV6-5	-	CASSDRSNNSPLHF
TRBV11-3	-	CASSLGGGGHAMKETQYF
TRBV18	once	CASSGSRVASTEAFF
TRBV19	-	CASSIGDRNTGELFF
TRBV11-2	once	CASSLFTTEGRPEAFF
TRBV7-9	-	CASSLQTGHGELFF
TRBV2	-	CASTLLRYNEQFF
TRBV2	once	CASRKTGSNTEAFF
TRBV6-1	-	CASSEQDREGQPQHF
TRBV9	-	CASSVGQGEAFF
TRBV11-2	-	CASSLGVRQGTGELFF
TRBV5-8	-	CASSWDVGGGANVLTF
TRBV4-3	-	CASSRGQGRYEQYF
TRBV6-5	-	CASSYTRGYTGELFF
TRBV5-5	-	CASSFSGTPYEQYF
TRBV6-5	-	CASRSAFDTDTQYF
TRBV29-1	once	CSGDSGGAPGQFF
TRBV5-5	-	CASSPGPTRDTEAFF
TRBV6-5	-	CASSRGGEVNQPQHF
TRBV11-1	-	CASTDPWAYTEAFF
TRBV5-6	-	CASSLAIFRATGELFF
TRBV4-1	-	CASSPWGQTEAFF
TRBV4-2	-	CASSQVTGHETQYF
TRBV27	-	CASSLGSNEQFF
TRBV27	few	CASSWTSSGSEQYF
TRBV7-2	-	CASSIIPGDTEAFF
TRBV5-4	-	CASSLDRRSYEQYF